This T cell receptor (beta chain) was recorded in a study of cytomegalovirus exposure and HLA in healthy donors. The PCR had 60 Vbeta and 13 Jbeta primers. Method: immunoSEQ multiplex PCR; TCRdb's copy keeps in-frame clones and lacks some. The data hold about 130,000 clones, with about four fifths observed a single time. This clone has just a few counts. The source is a man between 18 and 29 years old in good health and CMV-seronegative. The sequencing sample was made of PBMCs.

The CDR3 DNA sequence: TGTGCCAGCAGTTTAACCCAAAACGCAGGTGAGCAGTTCTTC. It codes for CASSLTQNAGEQFF. The V and J genes are TRBV27 and TRBJ2-1; no clear D. CDR1 is MNHEY, CDR2 SMNVEV, per germline (reference sequence). V was shortened by 2 bases and J by 9 bases, with 14 bases between the two germline ends. The CDR3 totals 14 residues.